This T cell receptor beta chain stems from a study of chemoradiotherapy in HPV16-positive cancers. Sequencing was performed with immunoSEQ multiplex PCR; in TCRdb, only in-frame clones are kept and a portion is missing. The sample yields about 27,000 clones, 93% seen once. The V gene lost 6 bases and the J gene lost 8 bases, with 10 bases spanning the gap. CDR1 and CDR2 from the germline V gene are MDHEN and SYDVKM. This CDR3 has 12 residues. Here the sequenced sample was blood, taken from a patient who underwent chemoradiotherapy. This receptor was taken from a human donor with HPV-associated anogenital cancer. The rearrangement uses TRBV28 and TRBJ1-4; unclear D gene. The CDR3 DNA reads as TGTGCCAGCAGACTTAGCGGAGAAAAACTGTTTTTT. Translating it yields CASRLSGEKLFF.